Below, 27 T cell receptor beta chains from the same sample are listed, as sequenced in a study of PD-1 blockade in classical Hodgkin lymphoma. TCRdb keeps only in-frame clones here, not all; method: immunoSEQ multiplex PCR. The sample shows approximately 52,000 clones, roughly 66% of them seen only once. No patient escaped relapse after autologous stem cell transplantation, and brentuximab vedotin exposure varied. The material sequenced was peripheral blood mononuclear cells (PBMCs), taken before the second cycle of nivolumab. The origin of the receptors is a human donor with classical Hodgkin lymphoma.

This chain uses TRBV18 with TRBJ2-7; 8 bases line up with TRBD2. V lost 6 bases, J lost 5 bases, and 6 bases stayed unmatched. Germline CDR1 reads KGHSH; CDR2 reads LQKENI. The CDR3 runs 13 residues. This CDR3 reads CASSTGLDNEQYF. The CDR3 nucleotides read TGTGCCAGCTCGACGGGACTAGATAACGAGCAGTACTTC.

Here the CDR3 reads CASHSGTPWGNQPQHF. CDR3 sequence (DNA): TGTGCCAGCCACTCTGGCACGCCTTGGGGCAATCAGCCCCAGCATTTT. The chain carries TRBV19 and TRBJ1-5; no clear D. V lost 9 bases and J lost 2, with 20 bases in between. The CDR3 extends over 16 amino acids. Germline V gene sequence: CDR1 LNHDA, CDR2 SQIVND (reference sequence). The variable domain in full, completed from reference TRBV19 and TRBJ1-5, reads DGGITQSPKYLFRKEGQNVTLSCEQNLNHDAMYWYRQDPGQGLRLIYYSQIVNDFQKGDIAEGYSVSREKKESFPLTVTSAQKNPTAFYLCASHSGTPWGNQPQHFGDGTRLSIL.

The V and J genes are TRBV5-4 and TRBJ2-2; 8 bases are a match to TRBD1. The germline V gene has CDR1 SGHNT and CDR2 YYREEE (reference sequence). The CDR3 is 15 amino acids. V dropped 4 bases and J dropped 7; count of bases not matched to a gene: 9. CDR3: CASSADRGGYGELFF. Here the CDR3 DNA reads TGTGCCAGCAGCGCTGACAGGGGTGGCTACGGGGAGCTGTTTTTT.

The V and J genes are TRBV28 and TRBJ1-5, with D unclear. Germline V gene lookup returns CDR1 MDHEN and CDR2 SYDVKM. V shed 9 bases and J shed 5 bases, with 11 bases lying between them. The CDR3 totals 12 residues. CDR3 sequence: CASISRDQPQHF. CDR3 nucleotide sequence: TGTGCCAGTATCTCAAGGGATCAGCCCCAGCATTTT. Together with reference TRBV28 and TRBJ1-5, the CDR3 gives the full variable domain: DVKVTQSSRYLVKRTGEKVFLECVQDMDHENMFWYRQDPGLGLRLIYFSYDVKMKEKGDIPEGYSVSREKKERFSLILESASTNQTSMYLCASISRDQPQHFGDGTRLSIL.

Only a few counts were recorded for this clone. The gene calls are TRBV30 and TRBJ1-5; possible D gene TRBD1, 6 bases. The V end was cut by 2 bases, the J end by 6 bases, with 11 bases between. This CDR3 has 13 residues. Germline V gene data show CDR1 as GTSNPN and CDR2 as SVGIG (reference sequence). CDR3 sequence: CAWSKKGGQPQHF. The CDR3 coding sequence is TGTGCCTGGAGTAAAAAGGGGGGTCAGCCCCAGCATTTT.

The CDR3 is CASSPFAGTGGEETQYF. DNA of the CDR3: TGTGCCAGCTCCCCGTTCGCCGGGACAGGAGGGGAAGAGACCCAGTACTTC. V usage is TRBV18 and J usage is TRBJ2-5, with 8 bases aligning to TRBD1. The J segment lost 3 bases and the V segment lost 6 bases, leaving 15 bases of the junction unmatched. The CDR3 covers 17 residues. Germline-derived CDR1 and CDR2 are KGHSH and LQKENI.

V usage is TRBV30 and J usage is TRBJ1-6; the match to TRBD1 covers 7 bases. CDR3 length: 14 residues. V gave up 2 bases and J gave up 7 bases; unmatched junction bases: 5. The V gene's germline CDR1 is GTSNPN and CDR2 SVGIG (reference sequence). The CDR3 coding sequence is TGTGCCTGGAGTAAAGGGACAGCCAATTCACCCCTCCACTTT. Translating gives CAWSKGTANSPLHF.

The CDR3: CASSTGPRLNYGYTF. In nucleotides, the CDR3 is TGTGCCAGCAGCACAGGGCCGAGGCTTAACTATGGCTACACCTTC. J is TRBJ1-2 and V is TRBV27; D perhaps matches TRBD1 (6 bases). In germline, CDR1 is MNHEY, CDR2 SMNVEV (reference sequence). V dropped 6 bases and J dropped 1 base, with 15 bases sitting between them. This CDR3 is 15 amino acids long.

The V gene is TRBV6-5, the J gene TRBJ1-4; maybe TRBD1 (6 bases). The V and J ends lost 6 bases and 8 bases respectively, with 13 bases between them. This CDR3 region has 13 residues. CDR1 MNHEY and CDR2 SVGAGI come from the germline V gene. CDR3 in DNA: TGTGCCAGCAGAGGGACAAACGGGGAAAAACTGTTTTTT. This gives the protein CASRGTNGEKLFF.

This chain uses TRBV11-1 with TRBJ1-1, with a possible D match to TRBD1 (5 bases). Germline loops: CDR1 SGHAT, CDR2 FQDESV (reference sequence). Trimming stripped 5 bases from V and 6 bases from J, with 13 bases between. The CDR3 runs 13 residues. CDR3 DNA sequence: TGTGCCAGCAGCCTGGGGGGGTTAGCTGAAGCTTTCTTT. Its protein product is CASSLGGLAEAFF.

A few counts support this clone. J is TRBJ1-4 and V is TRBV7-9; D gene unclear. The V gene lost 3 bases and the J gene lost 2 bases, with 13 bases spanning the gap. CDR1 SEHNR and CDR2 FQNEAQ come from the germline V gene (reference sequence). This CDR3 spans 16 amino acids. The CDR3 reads CASSFSMDGTNEKLFF. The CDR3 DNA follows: TGTGCCAGCAGCTTCTCTATGGACGGGACTAATGAAAAACTGTTTTTT. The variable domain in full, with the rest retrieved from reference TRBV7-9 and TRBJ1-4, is DTGVSQNPRHKITKRGQNVTFRCDPISEHNRLYWYRQTLGQGPEFLTYFQNEAQLEKSRLLSDRFSAERPKGSFSTLEIQRTEQGDSAMYLCASSFSMDGTNEKLFFGSGTQLSVL.

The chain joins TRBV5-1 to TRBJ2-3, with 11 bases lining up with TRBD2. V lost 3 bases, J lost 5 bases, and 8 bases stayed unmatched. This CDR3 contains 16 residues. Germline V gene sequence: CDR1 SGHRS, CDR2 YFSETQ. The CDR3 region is CASSWRPGLAEDTQYF. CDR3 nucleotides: TGCGCCAGCAGCTGGCGACCGGGACTAGCGGAAGATACGCAGTATTTT. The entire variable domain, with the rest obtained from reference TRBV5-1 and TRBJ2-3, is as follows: KAGVTQTPRYLIKTRGQQVTLSCSPISGHRSVSWYQQTPGQGLQFLFEYFSETQRNKGNFPGRFSGRQFSNSRSEMNVSTLELGDSALYLCASSWRPGLAEDTQYFGPGTRLTVL.

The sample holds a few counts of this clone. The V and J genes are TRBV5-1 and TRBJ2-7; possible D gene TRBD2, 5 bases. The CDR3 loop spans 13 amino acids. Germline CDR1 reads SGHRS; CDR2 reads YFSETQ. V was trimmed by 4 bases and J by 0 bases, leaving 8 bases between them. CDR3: CASSDGLSYEQYF. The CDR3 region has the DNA TGCGCCAGCAGCGACGGACTCTCCTACGAGCAGTACTTC.

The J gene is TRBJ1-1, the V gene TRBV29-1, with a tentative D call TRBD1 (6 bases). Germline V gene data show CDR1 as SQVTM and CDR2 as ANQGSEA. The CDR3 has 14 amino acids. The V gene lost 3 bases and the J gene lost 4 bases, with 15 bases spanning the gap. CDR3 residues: CSVDIQGFSTEAFF. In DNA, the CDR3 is TGCAGCGTTGATATACAGGGTTTTAGCACTGAAGCTTTCTTT.

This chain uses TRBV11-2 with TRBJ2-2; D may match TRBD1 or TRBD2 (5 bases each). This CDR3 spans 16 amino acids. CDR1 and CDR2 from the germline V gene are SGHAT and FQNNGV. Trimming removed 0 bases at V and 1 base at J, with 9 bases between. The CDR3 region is CASSLERGGNTGELFF. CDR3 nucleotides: TGTGCCAGCAGCTTAGAGAGGGGCGGGAACACCGGGGAGCTGTTTTTT.

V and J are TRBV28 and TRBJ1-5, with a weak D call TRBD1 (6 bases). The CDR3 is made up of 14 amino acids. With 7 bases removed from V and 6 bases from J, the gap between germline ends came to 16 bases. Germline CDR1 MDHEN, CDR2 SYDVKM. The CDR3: CASKWTDGRQPQHF. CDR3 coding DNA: TGTGCCAGCAAATGGACAGACGGACGTCAGCCCCAGCATTTT.

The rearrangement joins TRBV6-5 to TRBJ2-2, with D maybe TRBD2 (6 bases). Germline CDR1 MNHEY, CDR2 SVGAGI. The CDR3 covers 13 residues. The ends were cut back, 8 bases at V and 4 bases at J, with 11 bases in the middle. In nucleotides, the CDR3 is TGTGCCAGCCGAGCGGGTACCACCGGGGAGCTGTTTTTT. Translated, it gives CASRAGTTGELFF.

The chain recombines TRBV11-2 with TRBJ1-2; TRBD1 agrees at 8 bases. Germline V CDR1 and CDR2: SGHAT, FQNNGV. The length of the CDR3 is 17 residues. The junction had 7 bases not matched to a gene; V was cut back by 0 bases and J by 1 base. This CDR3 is CASSLDYTQGDNYGYTF. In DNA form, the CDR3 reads TGTGCCAGCAGCTTAGATTATACACAGGGGGATAACTATGGCTACACCTTC.

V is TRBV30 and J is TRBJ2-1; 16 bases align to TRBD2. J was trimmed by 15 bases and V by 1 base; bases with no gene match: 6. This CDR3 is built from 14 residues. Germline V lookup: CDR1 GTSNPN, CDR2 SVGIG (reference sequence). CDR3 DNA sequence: TGTGCCTGGAGTGGGGGGACTAGCGGGAGGGCCCTGTTCTTC. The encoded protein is CAWSGGTSGRALFF.

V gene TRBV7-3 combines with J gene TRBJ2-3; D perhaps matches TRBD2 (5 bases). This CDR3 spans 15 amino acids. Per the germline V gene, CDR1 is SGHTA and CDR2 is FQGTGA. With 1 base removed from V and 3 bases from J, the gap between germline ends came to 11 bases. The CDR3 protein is CASSLMGASTDTQYF. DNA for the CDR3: TGTGCCAGCAGCTTAATGGGAGCGTCAACAGATACGCAGTATTTT.

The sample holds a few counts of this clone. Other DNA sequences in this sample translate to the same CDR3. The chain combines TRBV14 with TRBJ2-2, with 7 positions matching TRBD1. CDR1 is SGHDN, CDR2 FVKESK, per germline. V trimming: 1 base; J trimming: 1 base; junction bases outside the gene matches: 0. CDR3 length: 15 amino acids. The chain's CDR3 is CASSQGQGNTGELFF. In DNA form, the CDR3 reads TGTGCCAGCAGCCAAGGACAGGGGAACACCGGGGAGCTGTTTTTT.

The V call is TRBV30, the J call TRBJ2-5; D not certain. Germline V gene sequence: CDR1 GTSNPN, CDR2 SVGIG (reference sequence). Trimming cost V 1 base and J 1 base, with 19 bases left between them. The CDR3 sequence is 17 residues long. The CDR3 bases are TGTGCCTGGAGTGACACAGCCCCCCCCCACCGCCAAGAGACCCAGTACTTC. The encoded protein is CAWSDTAPPHRQETQYF.

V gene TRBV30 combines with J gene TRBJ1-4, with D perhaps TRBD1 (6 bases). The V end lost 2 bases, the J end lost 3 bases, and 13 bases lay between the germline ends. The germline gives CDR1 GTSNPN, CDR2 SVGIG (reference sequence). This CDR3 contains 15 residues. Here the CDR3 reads CAWSKGGIANEKLFF. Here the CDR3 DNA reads TGTGCCTGGAGTAAAGGGGGGATCGCTAATGAAAAACTGTTTTTT.

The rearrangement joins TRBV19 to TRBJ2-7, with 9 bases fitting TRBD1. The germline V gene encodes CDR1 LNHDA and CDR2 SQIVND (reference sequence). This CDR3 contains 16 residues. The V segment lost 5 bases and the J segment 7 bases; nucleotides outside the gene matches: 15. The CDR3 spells CASSPQPGQGPREQYF. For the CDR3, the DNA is TGTGCCAGTAGTCCCCAACCGGGACAGGGACCTCGAGAGCAGTACTTC.

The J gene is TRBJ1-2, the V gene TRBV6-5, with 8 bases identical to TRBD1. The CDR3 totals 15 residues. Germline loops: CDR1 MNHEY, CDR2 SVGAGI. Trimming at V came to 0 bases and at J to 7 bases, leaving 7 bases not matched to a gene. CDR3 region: CASSYSRTGSGGYTF. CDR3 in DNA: TGTGCCAGCAGTTACTCGAGGACAGGGAGCGGTGGCTACACCTTC.

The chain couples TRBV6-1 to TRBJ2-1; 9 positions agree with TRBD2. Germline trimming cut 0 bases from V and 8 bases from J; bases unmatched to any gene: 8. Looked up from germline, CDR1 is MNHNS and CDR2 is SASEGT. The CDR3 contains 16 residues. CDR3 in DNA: TGTGCCAGCAGTGAAGCTCCAGCGGGAGGTCGCTATGAGCAGTTCTTC. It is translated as CASSEAPAGGRYEQFF.

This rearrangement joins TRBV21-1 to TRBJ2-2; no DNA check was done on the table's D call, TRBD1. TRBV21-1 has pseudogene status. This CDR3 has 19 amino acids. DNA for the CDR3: TGTGCCAGCAGCAAAGAAGGGACAGGGGCTAGAGCGAACACCGGGGAGCTGTTTTTT. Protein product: CASSKEGTGARANTGELFF.